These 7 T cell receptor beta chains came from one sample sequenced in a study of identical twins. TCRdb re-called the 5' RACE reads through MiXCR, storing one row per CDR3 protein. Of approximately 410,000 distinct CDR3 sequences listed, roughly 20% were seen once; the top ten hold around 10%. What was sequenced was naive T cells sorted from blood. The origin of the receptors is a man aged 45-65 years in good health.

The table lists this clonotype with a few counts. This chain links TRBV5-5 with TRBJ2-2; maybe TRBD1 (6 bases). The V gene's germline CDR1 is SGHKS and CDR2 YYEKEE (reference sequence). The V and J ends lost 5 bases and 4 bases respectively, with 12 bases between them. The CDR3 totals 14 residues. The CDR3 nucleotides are TGTGCCAGCAGGCAGGGGTCGGTCACCGGGGAGCTGTTTTTT. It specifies CASRQGSVTGELFF.

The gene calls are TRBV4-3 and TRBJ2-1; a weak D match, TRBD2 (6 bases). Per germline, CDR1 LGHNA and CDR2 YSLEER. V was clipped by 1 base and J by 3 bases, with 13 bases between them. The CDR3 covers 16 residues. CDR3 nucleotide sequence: TGCGCCAGCAGCCAAGTTTCGCGGGGTGTCTACAATGAGCAGTTCTTC. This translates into CASSQVSRGVYNEQFF.

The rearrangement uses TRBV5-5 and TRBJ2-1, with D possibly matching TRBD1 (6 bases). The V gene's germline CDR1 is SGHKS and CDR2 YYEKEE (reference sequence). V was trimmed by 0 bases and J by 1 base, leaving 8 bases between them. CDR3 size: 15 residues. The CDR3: CASSLGQASYNEQFF. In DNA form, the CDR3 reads TGTGCCAGCAGCTTGGGACAGGCGTCCTACAATGAGCAGTTCTTC.

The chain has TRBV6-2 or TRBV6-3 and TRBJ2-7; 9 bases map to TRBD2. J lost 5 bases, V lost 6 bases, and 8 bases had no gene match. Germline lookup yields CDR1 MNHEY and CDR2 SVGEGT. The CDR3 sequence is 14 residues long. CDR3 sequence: CASSLKREANEQYF. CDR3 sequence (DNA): TGTGCCAGCAGCTTAAAGCGGGAGGCGAACGAGCAGTACTTC.

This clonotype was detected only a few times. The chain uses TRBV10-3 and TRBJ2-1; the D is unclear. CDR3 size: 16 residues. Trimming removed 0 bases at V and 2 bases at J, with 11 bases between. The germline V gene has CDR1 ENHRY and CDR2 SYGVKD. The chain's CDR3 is CAISESPGSPYNEQFF. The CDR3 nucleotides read TGTGCCATCAGTGAGTCCCCAGGAAGCCCCTACAATGAGCAGTTCTTC.

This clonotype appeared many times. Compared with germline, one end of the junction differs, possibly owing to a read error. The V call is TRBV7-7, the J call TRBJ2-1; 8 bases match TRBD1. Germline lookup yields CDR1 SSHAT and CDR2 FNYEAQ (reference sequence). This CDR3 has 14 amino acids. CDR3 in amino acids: CASSDKTGVNEQFF. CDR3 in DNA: TGTGCTAGCAGCGACAAGACAGGGGTCAATGAGCAGTTCTTC.

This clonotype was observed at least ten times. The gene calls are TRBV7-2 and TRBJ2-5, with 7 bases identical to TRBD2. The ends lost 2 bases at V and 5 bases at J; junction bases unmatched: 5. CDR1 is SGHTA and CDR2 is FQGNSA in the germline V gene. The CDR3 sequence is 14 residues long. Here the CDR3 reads CASSLMVGGETQYF. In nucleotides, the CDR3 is TGTGCCAGCAGCTTAATGGTGGGGGGGGAGACCCAGTACTTC.